This T cell receptor (beta chain) emerged from a study of cytotoxic CD8 clonotypes in ibrutinib-treated CLL (dated by TCRdb to about 2021). Regarding the study in general: The cohort included around 16 treatment-naive and eleven to twelve relapsed/refractory patients; under 18 were IGHV unmutated. Partial responses were observed in about 25 patients and complete responses in 2; after a median follow-up of around 64 months, remission was maintained in 15 or so patients and progression was observed in about twelve. Samples at response were collected after a median of 12 months of treatment, with a range of about 6 to 36 months. An average of about 250,000 productive templates and approximately 90,000 productive rearrangements was obtained per sample. Longitudinal samples were obtainable from about 30% of the 86 participants in the trial. Cryopreserved peripheral blood mononuclear cells were obtained prior to treatment, at the time of response, and at either disease progression or sustained remission. Patients were still on ibrutinib when every remission and progressive disease sample was collected. Overall study outcomes, separate from this receptor: At baseline, clonality was higher than in age-matched healthy donors and showed a strong correlation with circulating CD8+ T-cell counts. Sampling times were not matched between sustained-remission and progressing patients, and lymph node repertoires were not studied. At ibrutinib response clonality went up, during sustained remission it held steady, and at progression it dropped back toward baseline. Public clonotypes were rare and either shrank or stayed stable during treatment, and the rise in clonality at ibrutinib response reflected expansion of private clonotypes.

In regard to this clone: What this receptor recognizes is not known. The input lacks base qualities; no much larger clone sits a single base away. The same CDR3 can be traced to other DNA sequences in this sample.

V loses 6 bases, J loses 5 bases, and the germline ends lie 8 bases apart. As encoded in the germline V gene, CDR1 is SQVTM while CDR2 is ANQGSEA. The CDR3 contains 10 residues, cysteine and phenylalanine counted. Only the CDR3 DNA is retained, 30 bases long and in frame from the first base. Each clonotype received, on average, 10x coverage in deep resolution sequencing performed on a MiSeq, where the target depth lay between 1 in 1 million and 1 in 200,000 T cells. The immunoSEQ hsTCRB Kit was used to generate the TCR beta libraries. Concerning the study's data processing: Data were analyzed with ImmunoSEQ Data Assistant and ImmunoSEQ Analyzer, with V, D and J genes assigned per IMGT definitions. Clonality, with values ranging from 0 to 1, was calculated as one minus the normalized Shannon entropy of productive rearrangement frequencies. Public clonotype analysis was restricted to overrepresented clonotypes comprising at least 0.05% of each patient's repertoire. Repertoires from around 13 age-matched healthy donors in immuneACCESS were used as clonality controls. Not all clones reach the TCRdb copy of this immuneACCESS table, which keeps in-frame sequences only. Checked studies attribute under half of the gap to unresolved V genes and leave the rest unexplained. V and J calls and clone size follow that table, whereas D and trimming were derived from the DNA. This sample comprises 300,000 or so clones, roughly 70% of them detected only once. Together, the top ten hold approximately 6% of the sample.

For TCR beta library preparation, 1.5 to 2 micrograms of genomic DNA was extracted from cryopreserved PBMCs. Longitudinal blood samples from CLL patients on ibrutinib monotherapy underwent high-throughput TCR beta sequencing. Patients were enrolled in a phase 2 open-label single-center ibrutinib monotherapy trial. The source material was PBMCs, sampled after 36 months of ibrutinib treatment. The chain uses TRBV29-1 and TRBJ2-7; the D gene is possibly TRBD1 or TRBD2, with 6 bases matching each. This sequence was found in a human donor with chronic lymphocytic leukemia. In nucleotides, the sequence is TGCAGCGTCGGGGGCCACGAGCAGTACTTC. This codes for CSVGGHEQYF.